These T cell receptor beta chains were read from a single sample in a study of T cell repertoires and HLA-DP antigens. Assay: immunoSEQ multiplex PCR; the TCRdb copy retains only in-frame clones and omits some. Among some 120,000 clones, nearly 95% were seen once, and the ten largest hold around 0.3%. For these receptors, no antigen is known. Sequenced: CD4+ T cells from PBMCs. The receptors shown here come from a woman aged 18-30 years in good health and CMV-seronegative. CDR3s include the opening cysteine and the closing phenylalanine or tryptophan. The D gene is left open where the match is weak. Not all rows give a size; the values are once, few, many and, for expanded clones, a class.

DNA,CDR3,J,V,D,size
TGTGCCAGCAGTAATGCTGGAGGGTCTGGGGCCAACGTCCTGACTTTC,CASSNAGGSGANVLTF,TRBJ2-6,TRBV28,-,once
TGTGCCAGCAGCTTCCAGGAGACCTTGTACGAGCAGTACTTC,CASSFQETLYEQYF,TRBJ2-7,TRBV7-9,-,-
TGTGCCAGCAGCGTAGAGGGGACAGGGGTCGAGACCCAGTACTTC,CASSVEGTGVETQYF,TRBJ2-5,TRBV9,TRBD1,once
TGTGCCAGTACACGGACAGGGTTCTTCGGTACGCAGTATTTT,CASTRTGFFGTQYF,TRBJ2-3,TRBV19,TRBD1,-
TGTGCCAGCAGCTTGGGATATACAGATCCAGCTTTCTTT,CASSLGYTDPAFF,TRBJ1-1,TRBV7-2,-,-
TGTGCCTGCCGGAGACAGGGGTCGAACACCGGGGAGCTGTTTTTT,CACRRQGSNTGELFF,TRBJ2-2,TRBV6-1,TRBD1,-
TGTGCCAGCAGCCTAAGCGGGGGGGCGGCAGATACGCAGTATTTT,CASSLSGGAADTQYF,TRBJ2-3,TRBV7-2,TRBD2,-
TGTGCCAGCAGCCCAGGGGGAGGAAATCAGCCCCAGCATTTT,CASSPGGGNQPQHF,TRBJ1-5,TRBV7-9,TRBD1,-
TGTGCCAGCAGCTTAAGGGGAGGGCCCAATTTT,CASSLRGGPNF,TRBJ2-3,TRBV11-1,TRBD2,once
TGTGCCAGCAGCCAGGGACAGCAGAGCTCCTACAATGAGCAGTTCTTC,CASSQGQQSSYNEQFF,TRBJ2-1,TRBV4-2,TRBD1,-
TGTGCCAGCAGTTTATCCGGACAGGGCGGCGGCTACACCTTC,CASSLSGQGGGYTF,TRBJ1-2,TRBV27,TRBD1,-
TGTGCCATCGCAACGACGACAGGGTCCTACGAGCAGTACTTC,CAIATTTGSYEQYF,TRBJ2-7,TRBV10-3,TRBD1,-
TGCGCCAGCAGTGAGTCTACAGGGGTGTTCTACAATGAGCAGTTCTTC,CASSESTGVFYNEQFF,TRBJ2-1,TRBV10-1,TRBD1,-
TGTGCCAGCTCCCCATCGCCGGGACAGGGGTACACTGAAGCTTTCTTT,CASSPSPGQGYTEAFF,TRBJ1-1,TRBV28,TRBD1,-
TGTGCCAGCAGTCCCCGGCGAACGGAATCCTACGAGCAGTACTTC,CASSPRRTESYEQYF,TRBJ2-7,TRBV6-5,-,-
TGCGCCAGCAGCTTGGAACTAGCGGGAGGGCCGGCCAAAAACATTCAGTACTTC,CASSLELAGGPAKNIQYF,TRBJ2-4,TRBV5-1,TRBD2,-
TGTGCCAGCAGTTTACCCCCGGGACAGGGAGGTGACACCATATATTTT,CASSLPPGQGGDTIYF,TRBJ1-3,TRBV27,TRBD1,-
TGTGCCATCAGTCAGGGGGGAAATCAGCCCCAGCATTTT,CAISQGGNQPQHF,TRBJ1-5,TRBV10-3,TRBD1,-
TGTGCCAGTAGTATCTCGCGGGGGGCCACTACAGATACGCAGTATTTT,CASSISRGATTDTQYF,TRBJ2-3,TRBV19,TRBD2,-
TGTGCCAGCAGTGAACTGGGGAGAGAGACCCAGTACTTC,CASSELGRETQYF,TRBJ2-5,TRBV6-1,-,-
TGCGCCAGCAGCCAAGTGAGTCGGGCACCGGGCAGGAGCTATGGCTACACCTTC,CASSQVSRAPGRSYGYTF,TRBJ1-2,TRBV4-1,-,-
TGTGCCATCAGTGAGGGGAGGAGTGAGCAGTTCTTC,CAISEGRSEQFF,TRBJ2-1,TRBV10-3,-,-
TGTGCCCCCCCCCTTAGAGAAAAACTGTTTTTT,CAPPLREKLFF,TRBJ1-4,TRBV30,-,-
TGCGCCAGCAGCTTGGCGGCTGGGGGCGCGGTCCATGAGCAGTTCTTC,CASSLAAGGAVHEQFF,TRBJ2-1,TRBV5-1,-,-
TGTGCCAGCAGCGCCGGACAGGGGGCTTACAATGAGCAGTTCTTC,CASSAGQGAYNEQFF,TRBJ2-1,TRBV9,TRBD1,-
TGCAGCGTTGACGAACGGACTGTAAATCGAGCGACCCAGCACTTC,CSVDERTVNRATQHF,TRBJ2-5,TRBV29-1,-,-
TGTGCCAGCAGGTTAGGGGGGGCGATAACTGAAGCTTTCTTT,CASRLGGAITEAFF,TRBJ1-1,TRBV6-5,-,-
TGTGCCAGCAGCTGGACTAGCGGGAGGGACCCAGAGACCCAGTACTTC,CASSWTSGRDPETQYF,TRBJ2-5,TRBV5-4,TRBD2,-
TGCAGCGTTGGAGTAGCGGGGGACGGGAAGAACTATGGCTACACCTTC,CSVGVAGDGKNYGYTF,TRBJ1-2,TRBV29-1,-,-
TGTGCCAGCAGCCACTCAGGTGGGAGCGAGCAGTACTTC,CASSHSGGSEQYF,TRBJ2-7,TRBV5-4,-,-
TGTGCCAGCACCTCAGGGCCACGGGAGCAGTTCTTC,CASTSGPREQFF,TRBJ2-1,TRBV28,-,-
TGTGCCAGCAGCTTACAGGTGGACACCGGGGAGCTGTTTTTT,CASSLQVDTGELFF,TRBJ2-2,TRBV7-2,-,-
TGTGCCAGCAGTCCCCTGGGAGACTACAATGAGCAGTTCTTC,CASSPLGDYNEQFF,TRBJ2-1,TRBV25-1,-,-
TGTGCCAGCAGCCGGGGACCGGGGAACACTGAAGCTTTCTTT,CASSRGPGNTEAFF,TRBJ1-1,TRBV28,-,-
TGTGCCAGCAGCTCCCAACAGGGGGCGTACACCGGGGAGCTGTTTTTT,CASSSQQGAYTGELFF,TRBJ2-2,TRBV11-3,TRBD1,-
TGTGCCAGCAGCTCCCTCGATCGTCGCAATCAGCCCCAGCATTTT,CASSSLDRRNQPQHF,TRBJ1-5,TRBV5-6,-,once
TGTGCCAGCAGACAAGGAAGGGGAAAAGACTATGGCTACACCTTC,CASRQGRGKDYGYTF,TRBJ1-2,TRBV7-8,-,-
TGTGCCAGCACCCCGGGGGGCTACATAAACTATGGCTACACCTTC,CASTPGGYINYGYTF,TRBJ1-2,TRBV6-5,-,-
TGTGCCAGCAGCTTGGCCATAGCGGGAGGGCCTACAGATACGCAGTATTTT,CASSLAIAGGPTDTQYF,TRBJ2-3,TRBV5-4,TRBD2,-
TGTGCCAGCTCACCAGCCCAGGGGGAGAACTATGGCTACACCTTC,CASSPAQGENYGYTF,TRBJ1-2,TRBV18,TRBD1,-
TGTGCCAGCAGTCTCCGGCGGGGAGGGCGGGCTTTCTTT,CASSLRRGGRAFF,TRBJ1-1,TRBV28,-,-
TGTGCCAGCAGCTTCGGCTCTGGGGCCAACGTCCTGACTTTC,CASSFGSGANVLTF,TRBJ2-6,TRBV7-3,-,once
TGTGCCAGCAGCTACCTAGGTGGGGCAACTAATGAAAAACTGTTTTTT,CASSYLGGATNEKLFF,TRBJ1-4,TRBV7-9,-,-
TGTGCCAGCAGGCCCGGGACAGCTAATGAAAAACTGTTTTTT,CASRPGTANEKLFF,TRBJ1-4,TRBV28,TRBD1,-
TGCGCCAGCAGCTTGGGGGACAGGGGATATGGCTACACCTTC,CASSLGDRGYGYTF,TRBJ1-2,TRBV5-1,TRBD1,-
TGTGCCAGCAGCACCACAAGGGGCTCGGGGTACGAGCAGTACTTC,CASSTTRGSGYEQYF,TRBJ2-7,TRBV11-2,-,-